This TCR beta chain emerged from a study of T cell responses to AZD1222 COVID-19 vaccine. Whole-study results and caveats: Researchers report vaccine-associated CD4 TCRs spanning spike, with dominance at 160-218 and 743-854. Repertoires were obtained only post-peak T cell response. Per reports, nearly half of all spike-specific TCRs target regions that are unmutated in variants.

Germline V gives CDR1 GTSNPN, CDR2 SVGIG (reference sequence). The CDR3 has 13 residues. The V end was cut by 2 bases, the J end by 2 bases, with 9 bases between. With regard to this clone: Its target is unknown.

Assay: immunoSEQ multiplex PCR; the TCRdb copy retains only in-frame clones and omits some. The table shows over 150,000 clones, with about 92% occurring only once. The sequencing used peripheral blood, collected on day 0 of AZD1222 vaccination. The receptor was isolated from an adult in good health. The rearrangement links TRBV30 to TRBJ1-1; D is perhaps TRBD1 (5 bases). In DNA, the CDR3 is TGTGCCTGGAGTAAACAGGATAACACTGAAGCTTTCTTT. Translated, it gives CAWSKQDNTEAFF.